These T cell receptor beta chains were read from a single sample in a study of blood T cell repertoires in COVID-19. Clones were sequenced by immunoSEQ multiplex PCR, and TCRdb holds only the in-frame ones, with some missing. The data contain 35,000 to 50,000 clones, 89% of them singletons. Sequenced material: peripheral blood. Receptors were obtained from a man between 65 and 85 years old with active COVID-19. CDR3s include the opening cysteine and the closing phenylalanine or tryptophan. The order of the fields is clone size, D gene, V gene, J gene, CDR3 DNA, CDR3 protein. A D gene is named only where the DNA matches it firmly. Clone size is given for some rows only: seen once, a few or many times, or a class if the clone is expanded.

NA	TRBD2	TRBV9	TRBJ2-7	TGTGCCAGCAGCGTAGCTGCTTCGTCTCCAGGCGGGGGGTTTTCCGAGCAGTACTTC	CASSVAASSPGGGFSEQYF
NA	NA	TRBV5-4	TRBJ1-6	TGTGCCAGCAGCTTCGGACACCCCCTCTCCTATAATTCACCCCTCCACTTT	CASSFGHPLSYNSPLHF
once	TRBD1	TRBV12-3/TRBV12-4	TRBJ2-5	TGTGCCAGCAGAGGGACAGGGAAAGAGACCCAGTACTTC	CASRGTGKETQYF
NA	TRBD2	TRBV7-3	TRBJ2-1	TGTGCCAGCAGCCCGGGACTAGCGGGGGGGCTCCGCAATGAGCAGTTCTTC	CASSPGLAGGLRNEQFF
NA	TRBD1	TRBV5-8	TRBJ2-7	TGTGCCAGCAGCGACGGGACAGGGTCCTACGAGCAGTACTTC	CASSDGTGSYEQYF
NA	NA	TRBV19	TRBJ2-1	TGTGCCAGTAGTATCGGGACTTCAAATGAGCAGTTCTTC	CASSIGTSNEQFF
NA	TRBD1	TRBV28	TRBJ2-3	TGTGCCAGCAGTTTTGCGGACAGGGGCACAGATACGCAGTATTTT	CASSFADRGTDTQYF
NA	NA	TRBV2	TRBJ1-1	TGTGCCAGCGGGCGGGAATTCACTGAAGCTTTCTTT	CASGREFTEAFF
NA	NA	TRBV27	TRBJ1-1	TGTGCCAGCAGTCTACAGGGTAAAGCTGAAGCTTTCTTT	CASSLQGKAEAFF
NA	TRBD1	TRBV5-8	TRBJ2-1	TGTGCCAGCAGCTTAGGGAGGGACAGGGGCGATGAGCAGTTCTTC	CASSLGRDRGDEQFF
once	NA	TRBV9	TRBJ2-2	TGTGCCAGCAGCGTAGGCTCTTGGGGCTCGTACGACACCGGGGAGCTGTTTTTT	CASSVGSWGSYDTGELFF
NA	NA	TRBV12-3/TRBV12-4	TRBJ2-5	TGTGCCAGCAGTTTGGGGACACAAGAGACCCAGTACTTC	CASSLGTQETQYF
NA	TRBD1	TRBV5-4	TRBJ2-1	TGTGCCAGCAGCACCCGACAGGGGGCTTTCTCCTACAATGAGCAGTTCTTC	CASSTRQGAFSYNEQFF
NA	NA	TRBV11-2	TRBJ1-6	TGTGCCAGCAGCTTAGACGGGATCCGGGTCCCGAGGTCACCCCTCCACTTT	CASSLDGIRVPRSPLHF
NA	TRBD1	TRBV11-2	TRBJ2-3	TGTGCCAGCAGCTTAAGACAGGGATACACAGATACGCAGTATTTT	CASSLRQGYTDTQYF
NA	TRBD2	TRBV5-1	TRBJ2-5	TGCGCCAGCATCTCCGGGACTAGCGGTGGTACCCAGTACTTC	CASISGTSGGTQYF
NA	NA	TRBV20-1	TRBJ2-3	TGCAGTGCTAGTCGGACTAAGAAAACAGATACGCAGTATTTT	CSASRTKKTDTQYF
once	TRBD1	TRBV24-1	TRBJ2-2	TGTGCCACCAGTGATCCGAGGGGGCCGCACACCGGGGAGCTGTTTTTT	CATSDPRGPHTGELFF
NA	TRBD2	TRBV6-2/TRBV6-3	TRBJ2-3	TGTGCCAGCAGCCCCGGGGGACTATTCACAGATACGCAGTATTTT	CASSPGGLFTDTQYF
NA	TRBD2	TRBV6-2/TRBV6-3	TRBJ2-1	TGTGCCAGCAGTTCCGTCTCCTCTAGCGGGGGGGGGTACAATGAGCAGTTCTTC	CASSSVSSSGGGYNEQFF
NA	TRBD1	TRBV11-3	TRBJ2-1	TGTGCCAGCAGCCCCCAGGGACAGGGGGGGAATGAGCAGTTCTTC	CASSPQGQGGNEQFF
NA	NA	TRBV6-5	TRBJ1-3	TGTGCCAGCAGTTCAGGGGGAAACACCATATATTTT	CASSSGGNTIYF
once	TRBD1	TRBV10-2	TRBJ2-1	TGCGCCAGCAGTGAGAGCCGGTCCGGGACAGGACGGGTAAATGAGCAGTTCTTC	CASSESRSGTGRVNEQFF
NA	TRBD2	TRBV7-2	TRBJ2-2	TGTGCCAGCAGAATAGCGGGGGGGAACACCGGGGAGCTGTTTTTT	CASRIAGGNTGELFF
NA	TRBD1	TRBV28	TRBJ1-4	TGTGCCAGCAGACCATCCGGGACAGTCAATGAAAAACTGTTTTTT	CASRPSGTVNEKLFF
NA	NA	TRBV6-5	TRBJ2-5	TGTGCCAGCACACTAGCCCTCCCAGAGACCCAGTACTTC	CASTLALPETQYF
NA	NA	TRBV3-1/TRBV3-2	TRBJ1-5	TGTGCCAGCAGCCAAGAGGGCAGGGGAAATCAGCCCCAGCATTTT	CASSQEGRGNQPQHF